These 30 T cell receptor beta chains originate from one sample sequenced in a study of shared clonotypes between healthy human individuals. Method: immunoSEQ multiplex PCR; TCRdb's copy keeps in-frame clones and lacks some. The sample carries some 660,000 clones, around 78% recorded once. The sample comprised memory CD4+ T cells sorted from blood. Described subset: CD45RA-negative fraction. The receptors come from a woman under 40 in good health.

The rearrangement uses TRBV5-1 and TRBJ1-2; 7 positions agree with TRBD1. V gave up 4 bases and J gave up 4 bases; unmatched junction bases: 16. The length of the CDR3 is 17 residues. Germline CDR1 is SGHRS and CDR2 is YFSETQ. CDR3 residues: CASSRTAGTVETYGYTF. CDR3 nucleotides: TGCGCCAGCAGCCGCACAGCCGGGACAGTCGAAACCTATGGCTACACCTTC.

The V and J genes are TRBV27 and TRBJ1-4; D is uncertain. CDR3 length equals 15 residues. V was pared by 5 bases and J by 0 bases, with 10 bases between. In germline, CDR1 is MNHEY, CDR2 SMNVEV (reference sequence). CDR3 amino acids: CASSPRIATNEKLFF. The CDR3 DNA reads TGTGCCAGCAGTCCAAGGATCGCAACTAATGAAAAACTGTTTTTT.

The chain couples TRBV5-1 to TRBJ2-7; D is uncertain. Trimming cost V 7 bases and J 2 bases, with 10 bases left between them. CDR1 is SGHRS and CDR2 is YFSETQ in the germline V gene. The CDR3 length is 12 residues. The CDR3: CASGPSPYEQYF. DNA of the CDR3: TGCGCCAGCGGACCAAGCCCCTACGAGCAGTACTTC. The full variable domain, with the rest looked up from reference TRBV5-1 and TRBJ2-7, is KAGVTQTPRYLIKTRGQQVTLSCSPISGHRSVSWYQQTPGQGLQFLFEYFSETQRNKGNFPGRFSGRQFSNSRSEMNVSTLELGDSALYLCASGPSPYEQYFGPGTRLTVT.

This clone occurred many times. V usage is TRBV19 and J usage is TRBJ1-4; weak D call: TRBD1 (6 bases). Per germline, CDR1 LNHDA and CDR2 SQIVND (reference sequence). CDR3 length equals 15 residues. V was cut by 2 bases and J by 3 bases, with 10 bases left in between. Written as DNA, the CDR3 is TGTGCCAGTAGTATACAGGGGCTGGCTAATGAAAAACTGTTTTTT. Its translation is CASSIQGLANEKLFF.

As for this clone: Other DNA sequences in this specimen translate into the identical CDR3. The rearrangement links TRBV9 to TRBJ2-3; D is possibly TRBD2 (6 bases). Between the trimmed V and J ends, which lost 0 bases and 0 bases, there was a span of 11 bases. Germline CDR1 SGDLS, CDR2 YYNGEE. There are 16 residues in the CDR3. The CDR3 DNA sequence: TGTGCCAGCAGCGTAGGTGGCGGGACGAGCACAGATACGCAGTATTTT. Its protein is CASSVGGGTSTDTQYF.

A remark on this clone: A much bigger clone sits one base away, suggesting this may be a read error. The rearrangement joins TRBV21-1 to TRBJ2-7. TRBV21-1 has pseudogene status. This CDR3 has 13 amino acids. Here the CDR3 DNA reads TGTGCCAGCAGCACGCGTGGGGGTAGGTTGGAGTACTTC. Protein: CASSTRGGRLEYF.

This clone has a single count. The V gene is TRBV7-9, the J gene TRBJ2-2; TRBD2 might be the D (5 bases). Trimming took off 5 bases at V and 3 bases at J, with 16 bases between the two ends. The CDR3 loop spans 16 amino acids. CDR1 SEHNR and CDR2 FQNEAQ come from the germline V gene (reference sequence). CDR3 sequence reads: CASSPPGSADTGELFF. CDR3 nucleotides: TGTGCCAGCAGCCCCCCGGGAAGCGCGGACACCGGGGAGCTGTTTTTT.

This chain connects TRBV27 to TRBJ2-5; 10 bases fit TRBD1. This CDR3 comprises 14 residues. The V and J ends lost 6 bases and 7 bases, in that order; junction bases with no gene match: 8. The germline gives CDR1 MNHEY, CDR2 SMNVEV (reference sequence). The DNA of the CDR3 is TGTGCCAGCAGGGTGACAGGGGGCGACGGGACCCAGTACTTC. This encodes CASRVTGGDGTQYF.

This clone came up many times. The chain recombines TRBV6-6 with TRBJ2-5, with 8 positions matching TRBD1. This CDR3 has 15 residues. The V gene end was trimmed by 6 bases and the J gene end by 4 bases; junction bases not matched to a gene: 10. Germline V gene sequence: CDR1 MNHNY, CDR2 SVGAGI (reference sequence). CDR3 nucleotides: TGTGCCAGCAGCAAAAACAGGGGGGAAGGAGAGACCCAGTACTTC. This sequence encodes CASSKNRGEGETQYF.

This chain connects TRBV11-3 to TRBJ2-1; D uncertain. Per the germline V gene, CDR1 is SGHNT and CDR2 is YENEEA. Deletions cut 2 bases from V and 1 base from J, with 9 bases between. The CDR3 loop spans 15 amino acids. CDR3 amino acids: CASSLRSGSYNEQFF. The CDR3 DNA sequence: TGTGCCAGCAGCTTAAGGTCCGGGTCCTACAATGAGCAGTTCTTC.

The genes are TRBV5-1 and TRBJ2-2; 13 bases are shared with TRBD2. The CDR3 is 16 amino acids. Losses at the gene ends were 6 bases for V and 0 bases for J; bases not matched to a gene: 2. Per the germline V gene, CDR1 is SGHRS and CDR2 is YFSETQ. The CDR3 reads CASTGLAGANTGELFF. The CDR3 DNA reads as TGCGCCAGCACTGGACTAGCGGGAGCGAACACCGGGGAGCTGTTTTTT.

The gene calls are TRBV21-1 and TRBJ2-7. TRBV21-1 is a recognized pseudogene. The CDR3 is 15 residues long. The CDR3 DNA follows: TGTGCCAGCAGCAAAGGTCGTCGAAGCTCCTACGAGCAGTACTTC. This encodes CASSKGRRSSYEQYF.

CDR3 coding DNA: TGTGCCAGCAGCGTAGAACGACAGAGAGCTAACTATGGCTACACCTTC. Translating it yields CASSVERQRANYGYTF. The gene calls are TRBV9 and TRBJ1-2; D perhaps matches TRBD1 (5 bases). Germline CDR1 and CDR2: SGDLS and YYNGEE. CDR3 length: 16 amino acids. Trimming removed 0 bases at V and 0 bases at J, with 12 bases between.

This chain joins TRBV30 and TRBJ2-7; 13 bases align to TRBD2. V trimming: 4 bases; J trimming: 4 bases; junction bases outside the gene matches: 4. Germline CDR1 GTSNPN, CDR2 SVGIG (reference sequence). CDR3 size: 14 residues. The CDR3, as DNA: TGTGCCTGGACCCGGACTAGCGGGAGTTACGAGCAGTACTTC. It yields the protein CAWTRTSGSYEQYF.

Of note for this clone: Given a much more abundant clone one base away, this may be a read error. The J gene is TRBJ1-5, the V gene TRBV9, with 7 nucleotides matching TRBD1. This CDR3 contains 15 residues. The germline CDR1 and CDR2 sequences are SGDLS and YYNGEE. Trimming took 0 bases from V and 1 from J; bases not matched to a gene: 1. The CDR3 loop reads CASSVGRGSNQPQHF. CDR3 nucleotides: TGTGCCAGCAGCGTAGGCAGGGGGAGCAATCAGCCCCAGCATTTT.

V usage is TRBV30 and J usage is TRBJ1-2; 9 positions match TRBD1. The CDR3 is 14 residues long. Germline V CDR1 and CDR2: GTSNPN, SVGIG (reference sequence). The ends lost 3 bases at V and 3 bases at J; junction bases unmatched: 5. In nucleotides, the CDR3 is TGTGCCTGGAGCCCGGGACAGGGTCACTATGGCTACACCTTC. Amino acids: CAWSPGQGHYGYTF.

The V call is TRBV30, the J call TRBJ1-5; tentative D call: TRBD1 (6 bases). The CDR3 length is 16 residues. V dropped 2 bases and J dropped 1 base, with 15 bases sitting between them. CDR1 and CDR2 from the germline V gene are GTSNPN and SVGIG (reference sequence). Here the CDR3 DNA reads TGTGCCTGGAGTCATCGGGGGGGCGTGAGCAATCAGCCCCAGCATTTT. Amino acids: CAWSHRGGVSNQPQHF.

The chain has TRBV19 and TRBJ1-1; 9 positions match TRBD1. Germline V gene data show CDR1 as LNHDA and CDR2 as SQIVND (reference sequence). J was trimmed by 1 base and V by 6 bases; bases with no gene match: 9. The CDR3 extends over 16 amino acids. This CDR3 reads CASSPGSGQGNTEAFF. CDR3 coding DNA: TGTGCCAGTAGCCCCGGGTCGGGACAGGGGAACACTGAAGCTTTCTTT.

This sequence joins TRBV7-2 and TRBJ2-5; D is ambiguous. Trimming removed 4 bases from V and 7 bases from J, with 10 bases in between. Germline loops: CDR1 SGHTA, CDR2 FQGNSA. CDR3 length equals 12 residues. CDR3 sequence: CASSSYTGTQYF. The CDR3 nucleotides read TGTGCCAGCAGCTCATATACTGGGACCCAGTACTTC.

The chain recombines TRBV30 with TRBJ2-1; 7 bases line up with TRBD2. CDR1 GTSNPN and CDR2 SVGIG come from the germline V gene (reference sequence). The ends lost 5 bases at V and 8 bases at J; junction bases unmatched: 6. The CDR3 is 12 residues long. Here the CDR3 reads CAWLRGSDEQFF. CDR3 DNA: TGTGCCTGGTTGCGGGGGTCGGATGAGCAGTTCTTC.

The V and J genes are TRBV4-1 and TRBJ2-1; 12 bases are a match to TRBD2. V was pared by 1 base and J by 7 bases, with 5 bases of the junction left unmatched. The V gene's germline CDR1 is MGHRA and CDR2 YSYEKL. This CDR3 has 16 residues. The CDR3 DNA reads TGCGCCAGCAGCCAAGTTTCACTAGCGGGAGGTAATGAGCAGTTCTTC. Protein: CASSQVSLAGGNEQFF.

The chain is built from TRBV6-5 and TRBJ2-7, with D possibly being TRBD1 (6 bases). V lost 4 bases, J lost 5 bases, and 12 bases lay in between. The germline V gene has CDR1 MNHEY and CDR2 SVGAGI. The CDR3 has 13 residues. CDR3 sequence reads: CASSSYRVHEQYF. The CDR3 coding sequence is TGTGCCAGCAGTTCTTACAGGGTCCACGAGCAGTACTTC.

With respect to this clone: The junction departs from the called germline gene at one end, perhaps through a read error. V is TRBV6-6 and J is TRBJ2-1; the D gene is possibly TRBD2 (6 bases). The CDR3 length is 14 residues. Germline-derived CDR1 and CDR2 are MNHNY and SVGAGI (reference sequence). In DNA form, the CDR3 reads TGTGCCAGCAGTTACTCGATGAGACGATCTAGCGCTCTCTTC. Its protein product is CASSYSMRRSSALF.

The V call is TRBV27, the J call TRBJ1-2; 7 bases align to TRBD1. The CDR3 is made up of 15 amino acids. The trim removed 5 bases at V and 4 bases at J, leaving 10 bases unmatched. Germline V CDR1 and CDR2: MNHEY, SMNVEV (reference sequence). CDR3 nucleotides: TGTGCCAGCAGTAGACGACAGGGCCCCTCCTATGGCTACACCTTC. It is translated as CASSRRQGPSYGYTF.

The rearrangement uses TRBV14 and TRBJ1-6, with D possibly matching TRBD1 (6 bases). The CDR3 is made up of 15 amino acids. Germline values: CDR1 SGHDN, CDR2 FVKESK. V was trimmed by 5 bases and J by 15 bases, leaving 23 bases between them. CDR3 protein: CASSYRQVSVVRLHF. The CDR3 bases are TGTGCCAGCAGCTACAGACAGGTTTCAGTGGTGCGCCTCCACTTT. Combining the CDR3 with reference TRBV14 and TRBJ1-6 gives the whole variable domain EAGVTQFPSHSVIEKGQTVTLRCDPISGHDNLYWYRRVMGKEIKFLLHFVKESKQDESGMPNNRFLAERTGGTYSTLKVQPAELEDSGVYFCASSYRQVSVVRLHFGNGTRLTVT.

The rearrangement links TRBV28 to TRBJ2-7, with 10 nucleotides matching TRBD2. CDR1 and CDR2 from the germline V gene are MDHEN and SYDVKM. This CDR3 comprises 15 residues. V dropped 5 bases and J dropped 2; count of bases not matched to a gene: 6. The CDR3, as DNA: TGTGCCAGCAGTGCCCCAAGCGGGAGGGCCTACGAGCAGTACTTC. It encodes CASSAPSGRAYEQYF. The whole variable domain, filled in from reference TRBV28 and TRBJ2-7, reads DVKVTQSSRYLVKRTGEKVFLECVQDMDHENMFWYRQDPGLGLRLIYFSYDVKMKEKGDIPEGYSVSREKKERFSLILESASTNQTSMYLCASSAPSGRAYEQYFGPGTRLTVT.

This chain joins TRBV6-1 and TRBJ2-2; TRBD1 agrees at 7 bases. The V gene end was trimmed by 4 bases and the J gene end by 6 bases; junction bases not matched to a gene: 8. CDR3 size: 15 residues. CDR1 and CDR2 (germline): MNHNS, SASEGT. The CDR3 sequence: CASSGRQGLSGELFF. The CDR3 nucleotides read TGTGCCAGCAGTGGCCGACAGGGTCTTTCCGGGGAGCTGTTTTTT.

At least ten counts were recorded for this clone. J is TRBJ1-3 and V is TRBV28, with D tentatively TRBD1 (5 bases). The V gene's germline CDR1 is MDHEN and CDR2 SYDVKM. This CDR3 region has 14 residues. V lost 2 bases to trimming and J lost 4 bases, with 9 bases between them. The CDR3 DNA reads as TGTGCCAGCAGTTTAGCCAGGGCAGGAAACACCATATATTTT. This sequence encodes CASSLARAGNTIYF. The whole variable domain, remainder taken from reference TRBV28 and TRBJ1-3, is DVKVTQSSRYLVKRTGEKVFLECVQDMDHENMFWYRQDPGLGLRLIYFSYDVKMKEKGDIPEGYSVSREKKERFSLILESASTNQTSMYLCASSLARAGNTIYFGEGSWLTVV.

The chain has TRBV30 and TRBJ1-5; 7 bases fit TRBD1. This CDR3 has 13 amino acids. The V and J ends lost 4 bases and 4 bases, in that order; junction bases with no gene match: 4. Germline assignment: CDR1 GTSNPN and CDR2 SVGIG (reference sequence). CDR3: CAWNRGLNQPQHF. The CDR3 DNA follows: TGTGCCTGGAACAGGGGCCTTAATCAGCCCCAGCATTTT.

J is TRBJ2-7 and V is TRBV15; D may be TRBD1 (5 bases). CDR1 LNHNV and CDR2 YYDKDF come from the germline V gene (reference sequence). CDR3 size: 14 residues. Trimming pared 5 bases from V and 4 bases from J, leaving 15 bases between. The CDR3 sequence is CATSRVAGPYEQYF. The CDR3 nucleotides are TGTGCCACCAGCCGCGTGGCAGGGCCGTACGAGCAGTACTTC.